This passage covers 16 T cell receptor beta chains from one sample sequenced in a study of tumor-infiltrating lymphocytes in primary liver carcinoma. Between roughly 20 and 31 mg of unsorted bulk tissue served as the source from which RNA and DNA were co-extracted. The researchers produced TCR beta cDNA from around 500 ng total RNA with a constant-region primer. ARM-PCR, slightly modified, supplied the TCR beta libraries through three nested multiplex PCR rounds. The first two PCR rounds used TRBV1-TRBV30 primers with a Cbeta primer, roughly 10 cycles each. TCRdb re-called the multiplex PCR reads with MiXCR, one entry per CDR3 protein. This table holds approximately 79,000 distinct CDR3 sequences, 60% to 80% found once. Sequencing input: liver tumor tissue from sampling region 4. Indicated subset: tumor region T4, right-lateral pole. Source of these receptors: a man in his forties with primary liver carcinoma and hepatitis B virus infection.

A note on this clonotype: No conserved phenylalanine or tryptophan is present at the end of the CDR3, so a read error is the likely explanation. The chain has TRBV11-3 and TRBJ2-2; D ambiguous. V gave up 9 bases and J gave up 7 bases, with 12 bases separating them. CDR1 is SGHNT and CDR2 is YENEEA in the germline V gene. This CDR3 spans 12 amino acids. In DNA form, the CDR3 reads TGTGCCAGTAGCCCTTACGACGGGGAGCTGTTTTAT. Translation: CASSPYDGELFY.

With respect to this clonotype: One junction end does not reproduce the germline sequence, and a read error may be involved. V and J are TRBV6-5 and TRBJ2-6, with TRBD1 identical over 7 bases. The length of the CDR3 is 16 residues. Germline CDR1 and CDR2: MNHEY and SVGAGI. CDR3 loop: CASSYLKGAGANVPSF. DNA for the CDR3: TGTGCCAGCAGTTACCTAAAGGGGGCCGGGGCCAACGTCCCGAGTTTC.

The V and J genes are TRBV12-3 or TRBV12-4 and TRBJ2-2; D is perhaps TRBD1 or TRBD2 (5 bases each). V lost 6 bases and J 12 bases, leaving 17 bases between the germline ends. The CDR3 loop spans 13 amino acids. CDR3: CASRRGRTEKLFF. The CDR3 DNA reads TGTGCCAGCAGGAGGGGTCGGACCGAGAAGCTGTTTTTT.

Regarding this clonotype: Germline and junction disagree at one end, which may indicate a read error. The chain carries TRBV4-2 and TRBJ2-3; D is perhaps TRBD1 (6 bases). Germline V gene sequence: CDR1 LGHNA, CDR2 YNFKEQ. The CDR3 has 16 amino acids. The CDR3 sequence: CARSHAQGVEPDTQYF. The DNA of the CDR3 is TGTGCCAGGAGCCATGCACAGGGTGTTGAGCCAGATACGCAGTATTTT.

The gene calls are TRBV6-5 and TRBJ2-3, with TRBD2 as a possible D gene (7 bases). The germline V gene has CDR1 MNHEY and CDR2 SVGAGI. Trimming cost V 0 bases and J 4 bases, with 11 bases left between them. The CDR3 covers 15 residues. CDR3 in amino acids: CASSYSGGGADTQYF. CDR3 sequence (DNA): TGTGCCAGCAGTTACTCGGGAGGGGGGGCAGATACGCAGTATTTT.

Worth noting for this clonotype: A much more abundant neighbour one base away suggests this may be a read error. The rearrangement uses TRBV28 and TRBJ1-1; D is possibly TRBD1 (6 bases). CDR1 and CDR2 from the germline V gene are MDHEN and SYDVKM. This CDR3 is 16 amino acids long. The CDR3 sequence: CASSKGGWTGNTEALF. The CDR3 coding sequence is TGTGCCAGCAGTAAGGGGGGCTGGACGGGTAACACTGAAGCTCTCTTT.

Remarks on this clonotype: Possible read error: a much larger clone is one base away. The CDR3 end shows no conserved phenylalanine or tryptophan, and so a read error is likely. This rearrangement joins TRBV11-1 to TRBJ2-3; maybe TRBD2 (6 bases). This CDR3 spans 19 amino acids. Trimming cost V 4 bases and J 1 base, with 24 bases left between them. CDR1 is SGHAT and CDR2 is FQDESV in the germline V gene (reference sequence). The CDR3 DNA is TGTGCCAGCAGCTCTGGGGGAGGCTCTGTTGGAGCCCGCACAGATACGCAGTATTTA. It translates to CASSSGGGSVGARTDTQYL.

Regarding this clonotype: A read error may explain this, as a much larger clone is one base away. The chain is built from TRBV5-1 and TRBJ1-2; D remains ambiguous. The CDR3 spans 13 residues. Per germline, CDR1 SGHRS and CDR2 YFSETQ. The DNA of the CDR3 is TGCGCCAGCAGCTTAACCGCTAACTATGGCTGCACCTTC. This encodes CASSLTANYGCTF.

This rearrangement joins TRBV4-1 to TRBJ2-1; 10 nucleotides agree with TRBD1. The CDR3 extends over 15 amino acids. V was pared by 1 base and J by 6 bases, with 3 bases of the junction left unmatched. Looked up from germline, CDR1 is MGHRA and CDR2 is YSYEKL. CDR3 residues: CASSQAGTGVNEQFF. CDR3 DNA: TGCGCCAGCAGCCAAGCCGGGACAGGGGTCAATGAGCAGTTCTTC.

A note on this clonotype: A read error is likely, as this CDR3 ends without the conserved phenylalanine or tryptophan. This rearrangement joins TRBV12-3 or TRBV12-4 to TRBJ1-4; the D gene is possibly TRBD1 (5 bases). The CDR3 totals 14 residues. As DNA, the CDR3 is TGTGCCAGTAGTTTAACAGGAGGGAATGAAAAACTGTTTTTA. This encodes CASSLTGGNEKLFL.

On this clonotype: This CDR3 fails to terminate in the conserved phenylalanine or tryptophan, so it likely reflects a read error. This sequence joins TRBV29-1 and TRBJ2-3; D is unclear. The CDR3 consists of 13 residues. The V end lost 7 bases, the J end lost 4 bases, and 15 bases lay between the germline ends. The germline V gene has CDR1 SQVTM and CDR2 ANQGSEA. This CDR3 reads CSDGIAGADTQYV. The CDR3 DNA reads TGCAGCGATGGAATAGCAGGAGCAGATACGCAGTATGTT.

This chain links TRBV11-1 with TRBJ2-3; D is possibly TRBD1 (6 bases). This CDR3 contains 20 residues. Trimming left V 4 bases short and J 6 bases short, with 32 bases between. CDR1 SGHAT and CDR2 FQDESV come from the germline V gene (reference sequence). The CDR3 reads CASSSAYRVIVGVSGDTQYF. The CDR3 region has the DNA TGTGCCAGCAGCTCAGCCTACAGGGTCATAGTGGGAGTTTCTGGGGATACGCAGTATTTT. Full variable domain (missing parts from reference TRBV11-1 and TRBJ2-3): EAEVAQSPRYKITEKSQAVAFWCDPISGHATLYWYRQILGQGPELLVQFQDESVVDDSQLPKDRFSAERLKGVDSTLKIQPAELGDSAMYLCASSSAYRVIVGVSGDTQYFGPGTRLTVL.

The chain is built from TRBV6-1 and TRBJ2-2, with D perhaps TRBD2 (6 bases). Trimming stripped 11 bases from V and 4 bases from J, with 20 bases between. The CDR3 contains 15 residues. Germline values: CDR1 MNHNS, CDR2 SASEGT. The CDR3 sequence: CAVEGPGGSTGELFF. CDR3 nucleotides: TGTGCCGTAGAAGGGCCAGGAGGGAGCACCGGGGAGCTGTTTTTT.

This clonotype was recorded at least ten times. CDR3 loop: CASSSDRGLETQYF. As DNA, the CDR3 is TGTGCCAGCAGCTCGGACAGGGGGCTGGAGACCCAGTACTTC. The J gene is TRBJ2-5, the V gene TRBV5-4, with 11 bases aligning to TRBD1. J was trimmed by 5 bases and V by 3 bases; bases with no gene match: 3. Germline V gives CDR1 SGHNT, CDR2 YYREEE (reference sequence). CDR3 length: 14 amino acids. The whole variable domain, remainder taken from reference TRBV5-4 and TRBJ2-5, is ETGVTQSPTHLIKTRGQQVTLRCSSQSGHNTVSWYQQALGQGPQFIFQYYREEENGRGNFPPRFSGLQFPNYSSELNVNALELDDSALYLCASSSDRGLETQYFGPGTRLLVL.

The rearrangement joins TRBV12-3 or TRBV12-4 to TRBJ2-4, with 9 bases aligning to TRBD2. CDR3 length: 20 amino acids. V dropped 3 bases and J dropped 13; count of bases not matched to a gene: 28. CDR3 loop: CASSFPGLARHTSSYIEQYF. CDR3 bases: TGTGCCAGCAGTTTTCCGGGACTAGCAAGACACACCAGCTCCTACATTGAGCAGTACTTC.

On this clonotype: Because it lacks the conserved phenylalanine or tryptophan at the end, this CDR3 is likely a read error. This rearrangement joins TRBV11-2 to TRBJ2-7; 8 bases agree with TRBD1. Germline V gene lookup returns CDR1 SGHAT and CDR2 FQNNGV. There are 14 residues in the CDR3. CDR3 region: CARSLGQVDHEQYL. Written as DNA, the CDR3 is TGTGCCAGGAGCTTGGGACAGGTAGACCACGAGCAGTACTTA.